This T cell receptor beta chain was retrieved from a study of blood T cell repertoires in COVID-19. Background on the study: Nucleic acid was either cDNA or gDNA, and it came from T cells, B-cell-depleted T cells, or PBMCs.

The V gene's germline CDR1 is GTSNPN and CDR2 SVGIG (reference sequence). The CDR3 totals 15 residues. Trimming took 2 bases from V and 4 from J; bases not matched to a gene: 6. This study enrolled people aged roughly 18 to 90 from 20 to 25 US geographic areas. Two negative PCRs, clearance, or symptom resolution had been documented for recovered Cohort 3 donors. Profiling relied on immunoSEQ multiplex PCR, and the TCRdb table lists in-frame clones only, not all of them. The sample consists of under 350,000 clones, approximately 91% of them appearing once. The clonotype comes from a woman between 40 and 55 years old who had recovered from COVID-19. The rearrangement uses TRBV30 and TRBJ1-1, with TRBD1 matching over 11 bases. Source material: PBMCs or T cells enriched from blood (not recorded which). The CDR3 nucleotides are TGTGCCTGGAGTCCCTCCGGGACAGGGGGCACTGAAGCTTTCTTT. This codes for CAWSPSGTGGTEAFF.